This is a list of T cell receptor beta chains from one sample in a study of cytomegalovirus exposure and HLA in healthy donors. Assay used: immunoSEQ multiplex PCR; TCRdb lists only in-frame clones, some missing. The repertoire has 100,000 to 150,000 clones, roughly 72% of them found once; the top ten carry 4%. The sequencing sample was made of PBMCs. These TCRs come from a man in his forties or fifties in good health and CMV-seropositive. The CDR3 runs from the conserved cysteine through the conserved F or W. The D gene is left open where the match is weak. Clone size appears in some rows only: once, few, many, or a class for an expanded clone.

V gene: TRBV7-9; J gene: TRBJ1-5; D gene: -; clone size: few; CDR3 DNA: TGTGCCAGCAGCTCTGGGTGGACAGATAGCAATCAGCCCCAGCATTTT; CDR3 protein: CASSSGWTDSNQPQHF
V gene: TRBV7-9; J gene: TRBJ1-5; D gene: TRBD1; clone size: -; CDR3 DNA: TGTGCCAGCAGCCCGGACAGGGCGGTTCAGCCCCAGCATTTT; CDR3 protein: CASSPDRAVQPQHF
V gene: TRBV5-1; J gene: TRBJ1-1; D gene: -; clone size: -; CDR3 DNA: TGCGCCAGCAGCTCGGGACTGATGAACACTGAAGCTTTCTTT; CDR3 protein: CASSSGLMNTEAFF
V gene: TRBV11-2; J gene: TRBJ2-5; D gene: -; clone size: -; CDR3 DNA: TGTGCCAGCAGCCCGCCGATTCTAGCTCAAGAGACCCAGTACTTC; CDR3 protein: CASSPPILAQETQYF
V gene: TRBV29-1; J gene: TRBJ1-4; D gene: -; clone size: -; CDR3 DNA: TGCAGCGTGTCTGACGGGGAAAAACTGTTTTTT; CDR3 protein: CSVSDGEKLFF
V gene: TRBV7-2; J gene: TRBJ2-1; D gene: TRBD2; clone size: -; CDR3 DNA: TGTGCCAGCAGCACCAGCGGGGGCCTATACAATGAGCAGTTCTTC; CDR3 protein: CASSTSGGLYNEQFF
V gene: TRBV4-2; J gene: TRBJ2-1; D gene: TRBD2; clone size: -; CDR3 DNA: TGTGCCAGCAGCCCTCGGCTAGCGGGCGAAGGGCAGTTCTTC; CDR3 protein: CASSPRLAGEGQFF
V gene: TRBV7-2; J gene: TRBJ2-3; D gene: TRBD2; clone size: -; CDR3 DNA: TGTGCCAGCAGCCCCTGGGGACTAGCGGGGATCCAAAGCACAGATACGCAGTATTTT; CDR3 protein: CASSPWGLAGIQSTDTQYF
V gene: TRBV7-2; J gene: TRBJ2-7; D gene: TRBD2; clone size: few; CDR3 DNA: TGTGCCAGCAGCTTAACCGTAGCGGGAGGTGGTAGGGGGCAGTACTTC; CDR3 protein: CASSLTVAGGGRGQYF
V gene: TRBV4-3; J gene: TRBJ2-7; D gene: -; clone size: -; CDR3 DNA: TGCGCCAGCAGCCAAGATGGGACTTTGAACCTGGAGCAATACTTC; CDR3 protein: CASSQDGTLNLEQYF